A single sample is the source of the 10 T cell receptor beta chains below, sequenced in a study of vaccination and CD4 T cells after COVID-19. TCRdb analysed the PCR reads with MiXCR anew, one entry per CDR3 protein. The repertoire holds roughly 30,000 distinct CDR3 sequences, approximately 51% seen once, with 5.5% in the top ten. Time point reported: late sampling 161 to 241 days after vaccination in three convalescent patients. The specimen comprised CD4+ T cells from blood, sampled about 7 months after SARS-CoV-2 vaccination. The receptor source for this set is a human donor who had recovered from COVID-19.

The chain joins TRBV2 to TRBJ1-1; 10 bases fit TRBD1. With 4 bases clipped from V and 10 bases from J, the junction kept 9 bases outside the gene matches. The CDR3 has 14 residues. The germline V gene has CDR1 SNHLY and CDR2 FYNNEI. This CDR3 reads CASSAEGQGLAAFF. CDR3 bases: TGTGCCAGCAGTGCAGAGGGACAGGGGTTAGCAGCTTTCTTT.

This clonotype was counted between two and nine times. The chain links TRBV7-2 to TRBJ1-1; possible D gene TRBD1, 5 bases. Germline CDR1 is SGHTA and CDR2 is FQGNSA. The V gene lost 5 bases and the J gene lost 0 bases, with 7 bases spanning the gap. The CDR3 is 13 amino acids. CDR3 sequence: CASSADMNTEAFF. CDR3 in DNA: TGTGCCAGCAGCGCGGACATGAACACTGAAGCTTTCTTT.

CDR3 bases: TGCAGCGTTGAGGGAGGGTTTAGAGAGACCCAGTACTTC. Its translation: CSVEGGFRETQYF. This chain uses TRBV29-1 with TRBJ2-5; 7 bases align to TRBD2. CDR3 size: 13 residues. Germline V lookup: CDR1 SQVTM, CDR2 ANQGSEA. V was clipped by 3 bases and J by 4 bases; unmatched bases: 5.

The rearrangement uses TRBV7-6 and TRBJ2-5; D perhaps matches TRBD2 (5 bases). Germline V lookup: CDR1 SGHVS, CDR2 FNYEAQ. CDR3 length: 13 residues. V was trimmed by 5 bases and J by 5 bases, leaving 12 bases between them. CDR3 nucleotide sequence: TGTGCCAGCAGCGGTAGCAGAGGGGAGACCCAGTACTTC. Translated, it gives CASSGSRGETQYF.

The chain is built from TRBV27 and TRBJ2-3; perhaps D is TRBD1 or TRBD2 (5 bases each). The germline V gene encodes CDR1 MNHEY and CDR2 SMNVEV (reference sequence). There are 14 residues in the CDR3. Trimming stripped 2 bases from V and 4 bases from J, with 10 bases between. CDR3 sequence (DNA): TGTGCCAGCAGTTTAGGGGACGGCGCAGATACGCAGTATTTT. Protein product: CASSLGDGADTQYF.

This clonotype has a handful of counts. CDR3 in amino acids: CASSYSISHNSPLHF. In nucleotides, the CDR3 is TGTGCCAGCAGTTACTCGATTAGTCATAATTCACCCCTCCACTTT. The chain carries TRBV6-5 and TRBJ1-6, with unresolved D. CDR3 length: 15 residues. Per germline, CDR1 MNHEY and CDR2 SVGAGI. With 0 bases removed from V and 5 bases from J, the gap between germline ends came to 8 bases.

This clonotype was detected once. The CDR3 nucleotides are TGTGCCAGCGGCACGACAGGGTACATGAACACTGAAGCTTTCTTT. Translated, it gives CASGTTGYMNTEAFF. The chain employs TRBV7-3 and TRBJ1-1, with 7 nucleotides matching TRBD1. V lost 8 bases, J lost 0 bases, and 9 bases stayed unmatched. The CDR3 loop spans 15 amino acids. Looked up from germline, CDR1 is SGHTA and CDR2 is FQGTGA.

The rearrangement joins TRBV7-2 to TRBJ2-1; 8 bases line up with TRBD2. Germline V CDR1 and CDR2: SGHTA, FQGNSA. The CDR3 covers 15 residues. With V trimmed by 5 bases and J by 7 bases, 10 bases remained unmatched. The CDR3 DNA follows: TGTGCCAGCAGCCCGAGCCCGGGACTAGGAAATGAGCAGTTCTTC. Encoded protein: CASSPSPGLGNEQFF.

The V gene is TRBV21-1, the J gene TRBJ2-3. TRBV21-1 is deemed a pseudogene. The CDR3 has 12 residues. The CDR3, as DNA: TGTGCCAGCAGCAAAGGTCCAGATACGCAGTATTTT. It encodes CASSKGPDTQYF.

The chain has TRBV6-1 and TRBJ1-5; possibly TRBD1 for D (6 bases). This CDR3 comprises 14 residues. Between the trimmed V and J ends, which lost 8 bases and 3 bases, there was a span of 14 bases. The V gene's germline CDR1 is MNHNS and CDR2 SASEGT. The CDR3, as DNA: TGTGCCAGCCGGGGGGGCATAAACAATCAGCCCCAGCATTTT. Encoded protein: CASRGGINNQPQHF.